These 3 T cell receptor beta chains were sequenced from one sample in a study of blood T cell repertoires in COVID-19. The table came from immunoSEQ multiplex PCR; TCRdb's copy has only in-frame clones and leaves some out. The table has 150,000 to 200,000 clones, approximately 75% seen once; the top ten hold approximately 11%. The sample taken for sequencing was peripheral blood. The origin of the receptors is a human donor in a cohort sampled during active COVID-19.

This chain uses TRBV12-2 with TRBJ2-1; TRBD1 was called by the table and not checked on the DNA. TRBV12-2 is flagged as a pseudogene. The CDR3 loop spans 15 amino acids. CDR3 DNA sequence: TGTGCAAGTCGCCGAGGACACCACCCAGGGAATGAGCAGTTCTTC. Residues: CASRRGHHPGNEQFF.

The J gene is TRBJ2-7, the V gene TRBV3-1 (or the pseudogene TRBV3-2); D possibly corresponds to TRBD2 (5 bases). The V gene's germline CDR1 is LGHDT and CDR2 YNNKEL (reference sequence). V lost 0 bases, J lost 2 bases, and 17 bases lay in between. The CDR3 totals 17 residues. The CDR3 bases are TGTGCCAGCAGCCAAGAATGGGGTGGGAGATCCACCTACGAGCAGTACTTC. Amino acids: CASSQEWGGRSTYEQYF.

This chain uses TRBV4-3 with TRBJ1-2; 9 bases match TRBD1. This CDR3 comprises 15 residues. Germline V gives CDR1 LGHNA, CDR2 YSLEER. V gave up 2 bases and J gave up 7 bases; unmatched junction bases: 8. The CDR3 bases are TGCGCCAGCAGCCAATGGACAGGGGACGAATCTGGCTACACCTTC. Protein sequence: CASSQWTGDESGYTF.